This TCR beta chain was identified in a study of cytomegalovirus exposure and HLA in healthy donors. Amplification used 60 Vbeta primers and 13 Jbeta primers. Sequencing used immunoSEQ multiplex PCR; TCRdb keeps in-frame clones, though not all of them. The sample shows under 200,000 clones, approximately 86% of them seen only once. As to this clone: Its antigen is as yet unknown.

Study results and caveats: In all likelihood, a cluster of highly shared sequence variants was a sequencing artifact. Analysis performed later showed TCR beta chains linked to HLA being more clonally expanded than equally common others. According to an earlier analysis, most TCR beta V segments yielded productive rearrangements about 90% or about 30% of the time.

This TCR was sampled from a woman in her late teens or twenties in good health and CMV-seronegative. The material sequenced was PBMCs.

CDR3 DNA sequence: TGTGCCAGCAGTTTAAAACAGGGGTACACTGAAGCTTTCTTT. It is translated as CASSLKQGYTEAFF. The rearrangement links TRBV28 to TRBJ1-1; TRBD1 agrees at 7 bases. The CDR3 runs to 14 residues. V dropped 2 bases and J dropped 3; count of bases not matched to a gene: 3. Germline CDR1 and CDR2: MDHEN and SYDVKM.